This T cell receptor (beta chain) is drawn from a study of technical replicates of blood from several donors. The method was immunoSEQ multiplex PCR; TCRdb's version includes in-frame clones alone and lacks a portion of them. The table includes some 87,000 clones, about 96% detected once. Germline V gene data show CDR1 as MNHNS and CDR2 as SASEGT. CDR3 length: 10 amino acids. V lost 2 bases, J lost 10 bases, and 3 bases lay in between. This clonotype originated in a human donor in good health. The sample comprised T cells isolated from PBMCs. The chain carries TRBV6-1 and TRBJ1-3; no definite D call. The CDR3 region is CASSELTIYF. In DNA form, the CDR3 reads TGTGCCAGCAGTGAACTTACCATATATTTT.